One T cell receptor beta chain is described in this entry. A much more abundant neighbour one base away suggests this may be a read error. Additional DNA sequences in this sample encode the identical CDR3. V was pared by 5 bases and J by 1 base, with 3 bases between. Germline CDR1 and CDR2: SEHNR and FQNEAQ (reference sequence). The CDR3 runs to 11 residues. The data originate from a study of shared clonotypes between healthy human individuals. The method was immunoSEQ multiplex PCR; TCRdb's version includes in-frame clones alone and lacks a portion of them. Of 600,000 to 800,000 clones in the sample, over 55% were seen once.

J is TRBJ2-7 and V is TRBV7-9, with D unresolved. This TCR came from a woman in her twenties or thirties in good health. Material: memory CD4+ T cells sorted from blood. The subset here: CD45RA-negative fraction. The CDR3: CASSPSYEQYF. For the CDR3, the DNA is TGTGCCAGCAGCCCTTCCTACGAGCAGTACTTC. Together with reference TRBV7-9 and TRBJ2-7, the CDR3 gives the full variable domain: DTGVSQNPRHKITKRGQNVTFRCDPISEHNRLYWYRQTLGQGPEFLTYFQNEAQLEKSRLLSDRFSAERPKGSFSTLEIQRTEQGDSAMYLCASSPSYEQYFGPGTRLTVT.